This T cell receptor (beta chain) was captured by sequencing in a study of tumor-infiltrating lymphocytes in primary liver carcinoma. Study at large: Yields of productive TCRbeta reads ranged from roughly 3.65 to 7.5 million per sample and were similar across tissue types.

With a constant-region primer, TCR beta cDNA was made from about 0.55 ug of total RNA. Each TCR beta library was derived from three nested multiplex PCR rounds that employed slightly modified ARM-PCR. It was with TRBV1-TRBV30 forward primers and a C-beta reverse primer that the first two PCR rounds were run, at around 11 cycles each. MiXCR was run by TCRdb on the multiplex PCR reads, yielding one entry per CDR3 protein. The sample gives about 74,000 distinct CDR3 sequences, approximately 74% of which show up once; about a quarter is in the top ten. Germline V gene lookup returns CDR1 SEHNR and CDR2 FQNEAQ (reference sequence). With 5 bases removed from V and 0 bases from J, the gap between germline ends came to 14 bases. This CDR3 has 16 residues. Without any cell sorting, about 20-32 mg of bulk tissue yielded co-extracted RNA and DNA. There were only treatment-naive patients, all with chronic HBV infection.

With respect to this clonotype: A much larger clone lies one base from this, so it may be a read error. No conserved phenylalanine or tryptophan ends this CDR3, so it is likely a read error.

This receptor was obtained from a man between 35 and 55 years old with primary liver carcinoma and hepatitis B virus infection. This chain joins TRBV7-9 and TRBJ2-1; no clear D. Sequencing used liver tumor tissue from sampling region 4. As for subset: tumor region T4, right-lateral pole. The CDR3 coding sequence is TGTGCCAGCAGCCATCTCGGGTCCAGCTCCTACAATGAGCAGTTCGTC. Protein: CASSHLGSSSYNEQFV.